This TCR beta chain was sequenced during a study of blood T cell repertoires in COVID-19. Study-level information: Whether acute or convalescent, the COVID-19 samples came from the United States, Italy and Spain.

Generated by immunoSEQ multiplex PCR, the TCRdb table keeps only in-frame clones and is missing some. Here the sample spans some 530,000 clones, 80% to 90% being singletons. Looked up from germline, CDR1 is LGHNT and CDR2 is FRNRAP. The CDR3 totals 14 residues. The V segment lost 1 base and the J segment 13 bases; nucleotides outside the gene matches: 9. Adults between about 18 and 95 years of age took part from 20 to 25 US areas. Assignments of participants to cohorts depended upon their own reported clinical history. Recovered status in Cohort 3 required two negative PCRs, clearance, or symptom resolution.

The TCR originated in a woman aged 60 to 75 who had recovered from COVID-19. The chain carries TRBV12-5 and TRBJ2-1, with 8 bases aligning to TRBD1. Sequencing was performed on PBMCs or T cells enriched from blood (not recorded which). CDR3 bases: TGTGCTAGTGGTTTGGGGGTTGGACAGGGACATCAGTTCTTC. Protein sequence: CASGLGVGQGHQFF.